This record covers a single T cell receptor beta chain. The sample belongs to a study of T cell clusters in autoimmune cytopenias. TRB amplification used approximately 270 ng of peripheral blood genomic DNA. TRB was amplified by touch-down multiplex PCR, primer pools A and B combined. TCRdb derives one entry per CDR3 protein from the multiplex PCR reads, leaving out DNA. The sample data list 6,800 or so distinct CDR3 sequences. This CDR3 spans 13 amino acids. Germline V lookup: CDR1 MNHEY, CDR2 SVGEGT. This sample also appeared in a second study, on T cell repertoires in aging, cancer and after chemotherapy. From that second work: No conclusions about immunological memory after chemotherapy can be drawn from the repertoire data.

The rearrangement uses TRBV6-2 or TRBV6-3 and TRBJ2-5; TCRdb designates TRBD2, a call that cannot be tested without DNA. This clonotype was obtained from a human donor in good health. The sequenced sample consisted of peripheral blood. CDR3 in amino acids: CASWNGGEETQYF.